The 2 T cell receptor beta chains listed next were all sequenced from one sample in a study of breast tumors, draining lymph nodes, adjacent tissues. Samples came from axillary lymph nodes draining the breast cancer. TCRdb itself ran the multiplex PCR reads through MiXCR, one entry per CDR3 protein. The profile shows tens of thousands of distinct CDR3 sequences, about 20% of them singletons. The sequenced sample was axillary lymph node tissue. Receptors were obtained from a female donor with breast cancer. Some clones in this sample may be carry-over from other donors' samples.

This clonotype was seen repeatedly, ten times or more. This chain links TRBV19 with TRBJ1-5; D remains ambiguous. V lost 8 bases to trimming and J lost 4 bases, with 6 bases between them. Per the germline V gene, CDR1 is LNHDA and CDR2 is SQIVND (reference sequence). CDR3 length: 11 amino acids. The CDR3 loop is CASANNQPQHF. In nucleotides, the CDR3 is TGTGCCAGTGCGAATAATCAGCCCCAGCATTTT.

This clonotype was detected many times. The chain links TRBV5-1 to TRBJ1-4; D gene unclear. This CDR3 spans 14 amino acids. Germline V lookup: CDR1 SGHRS, CDR2 YFSETQ. V lost 0 bases and J lost 7, with 10 bases in between. CDR3 region: CASSLGRGGEKLFF. DNA of the CDR3: TGCGCCAGCAGCTTGGGACGGGGAGGTGAAAAACTGTTTTTT. Combining the CDR3 with reference TRBV5-1 and TRBJ1-4 gives the whole variable domain KAGVTQTPRYLIKTRGQQVTLSCSPISGHRSVSWYQQTPGQGLQFLFEYFSETQRNKGNFPGRFSGRQFSNSRSEMNVSTLELGDSALYLCASSLGRGGEKLFFGSGTQLSVL.